Each of the 25 T cell receptor beta chains below was sequenced from the same sample in a study of blood T cells in healthy people across ages. The authors ran a second PCR of about 7 to 11 cycles using a sample-barcoded 5' primer and a J-beta primer mix. TCRdb re-called the 5' RACE reads through MiXCR, storing one row per CDR3 protein. There are about 900,000 distinct CDR3 sequences in the sample; 62% occur only once, and about 30% lies in the top ten. The sequencing sample was made of blood. The receptors shown here come from a man younger than 40 in good health.

The chain uses TRBV4-1 and TRBJ1-1; D gene uncertain. CDR1 and CDR2 (germline): MGHRA, YSYEKL. V dropped 6 bases and J dropped 3 bases, with 14 bases sitting between them. The CDR3 totals 14 residues. DNA for the CDR3: TGCGCCAGCAGTGGACGGACGATAGACACTGAAGCTTTCTTT. Translation gives CASSGRTIDTEAFF.

The chain couples TRBV28 to TRBJ1-2; a weak D match, TRBD1 (5 bases). Germline V lookup: CDR1 MDHEN, CDR2 SYDVKM. The CDR3 contains 16 residues. The V end was cut by 5 bases, the J end by 4 bases, with 20 bases between. In DNA form, the CDR3 reads TGTGCCAGCAGTCAAACGGGGCGTCATCGGGGCTATGGCTACACCTTC. Translation: CASSQTGRHRGYGYTF.

V usage is TRBV27 and J usage is TRBJ2-5; D is unclear. The CDR3 spans 14 residues. V was clipped by 0 bases and J by 5 bases, with 10 bases between them. Per germline, CDR1 MNHEY and CDR2 SMNVEV (reference sequence). CDR3 region: CASSLSSVVETQYF. DNA of the CDR3: TGTGCCAGCAGTTTATCTTCGGTCGTTGAGACCCAGTACTTC.

V is TRBV29-1 and J is TRBJ1-1; D gene ambiguous. Germline V lookup: CDR1 SQVTM, CDR2 ANQGSEA. The CDR3 covers 18 residues. Trimming pared 0 bases from V and 1 base from J, leaving 21 bases between. CDR3 nucleotides: TGCAGCGTTGAAGATCGGACCCAGGTCCTTCGGGCGAACACTGAAGCTTTCTTT. This codes for CSVEDRTQVLRANTEAFF.

There are a few counts of this clonotype. This sequence joins TRBV7-2 and TRBJ2-7, with D unclear. Germline V gives CDR1 SGHTA, CDR2 FQGNSA. The CDR3 sequence is 14 residues long. V was trimmed by 5 bases and J by 0 bases, leaving 11 bases between them. CDR3 amino acids: CASSVGRSSYEQYF. The DNA of the CDR3 is TGTGCCAGCAGCGTAGGTAGGAGCTCCTACGAGCAGTACTTC.

This clonotype was counted a few times. The V call is TRBV18, the J call TRBJ2-5; TRBD1 agrees at 8 bases. Germline lookup yields CDR1 KGHSH and CDR2 LQKENI. V shed 3 bases and J 12 bases; nucleotides not matched to a gene: 9. The CDR3 is 13 residues long. CDR3 loop: CASSPAGTGGKYF. DNA for the CDR3: TGTGCCAGCTCACCGGCCGGGACAGGTGGAAAGTACTTC. The variable domain in full, completed from reference TRBV18 and TRBJ2-5, reads NAGVMQNPRHLVRRRGQEARLRCSPMKGHSHVYWYRQLPEEGLKFMVYLQKENIIDESGMPKERFSAEFPKEGPSILRIQQVVRGDSAAYFCASSPAGTGGKYFGPGTRLLVL.

This clonotype occurred a few times. V and J are TRBV20-1 and TRBJ1-5, with 8 positions matching TRBD1. V shed 0 bases and J 5 bases; nucleotides not matched to a gene: 3. The CDR3 spans 14 residues. Germline lookup yields CDR1 DFQATT and CDR2 SNEGSKA (reference sequence). As DNA, the CDR3 is TGCAGTGCTAGAGAGGCGACAGGGGATCAGCCCCAGCATTTT. Translating gives CSAREATGDQPQHF.

This clonotype was seen only once. CDR3 region: CASSFGGAKTGELFF. As DNA, the CDR3 is TGTGCCAGCAGCTTCGGGGGGGCAAAGACCGGGGAGCTGTTTTTT. The chain joins TRBV7-9 to TRBJ2-2, with 8 positions matching TRBD2. Germline CDR1 is SEHNR and CDR2 is FQNEAQ (reference sequence). V dropped 3 bases and J dropped 5; count of bases not matched to a gene: 5. The CDR3 is 15 residues long.

The rearrangement uses TRBV4-2 and TRBJ2-3; 10 bases are shared with TRBD2. The V segment lost 4 bases and the J segment 2 bases; nucleotides outside the gene matches: 12. Germline V gene sequence: CDR1 LGHNA, CDR2 YNFKEQ. The CDR3 consists of 18 residues. CDR3 nucleotides: TGTGCCAGCAGCCCGCCAGAACGACTAGCGGGTAACACAGATACGCAGTATTTT. This sequence encodes CASSPPERLAGNTDTQYF.

Of note for this clonotype: One end of the junction does not line up with germline, which may come from a read error. The gene calls are TRBV9 and TRBJ2-7; 10 bases line up with TRBD1. This CDR3 comprises 15 residues. Germline loops: CDR1 SGDLS, CDR2 YYNGEE. The CDR3 DNA sequence: TGTGCCGGCAGCCCCGAGGGACAGGGGACGGCCGAGCAGTACTTC. Protein sequence: CAGSPEGQGTAEQYF.

The rearrangement links TRBV7-2 to TRBJ2-5, with D possibly TRBD2 on 6 matching bases. Germline loops: CDR1 SGHTA, CDR2 FQGNSA. V dropped 1 base and J dropped 5 bases, with 14 bases sitting between them. The CDR3 is 15 residues long. In DNA form, the CDR3 reads TGTGCCAGCAGCTTAGTAGCCCGGGGGTTGGAGACCCAGTACTTC. Its protein is CASSLVARGLETQYF.

This rearrangement joins TRBV6-2 or TRBV6-3 to TRBJ2-5, with TRBD2 matching 9 bases. The germline gives CDR1 MNHEY, CDR2 SVGEGT. There are 14 residues in the CDR3. With 2 bases clipped from V and 5 bases from J, the junction kept 3 bases outside the gene matches. This CDR3 reads CASSYSGGPETQYF. The CDR3 DNA reads TGTGCCAGCAGTTACAGCGGGGGGCCGGAGACCCAGTACTTC.

In nucleotides, the CDR3 is TGTGCCAGCAGTAGGTCCAGGGACGGTCAGCCCCAGCATTTT. Its protein is CASSRSRDGQPQHF. The rearrangement joins TRBV28 to TRBJ1-5, with a weak D call TRBD1 (5 bases). Deletions cut 5 bases from V and 6 bases from J, with 14 bases between. Per germline, CDR1 MDHEN and CDR2 SYDVKM. The CDR3 is made up of 14 amino acids.

The J gene is TRBJ2-1, the V gene TRBV6-4; 10 bases agree with TRBD2. The CDR3 has 15 amino acids. Germline V gene data show CDR1 as MRHNA and CDR2 as SNTAGT. Trimming at V came to 5 bases and at J to 5 bases, leaving 6 bases not matched to a gene. The CDR3 sequence: CASSYLAGENNEQFF. CDR3 sequence (DNA): TGTGCCAGCAGTTACCTAGCGGGGGAAAACAATGAGCAGTTCTTC.

The V call is TRBV16, the J call TRBJ1-1; possible D gene TRBD1, 5 bases. Per germline, CDR1 KGHSY and CDR2 FQNENV. V lost 2 bases, J lost 2 bases, and 9 bases lay in between. The CDR3 runs 14 residues. In DNA form, the CDR3 reads TGTGCCAGCAGCCAAACCAGGGAAAACACTGAAGCTTTCTTT. It codes for CASSQTRENTEAFF.

This chain links TRBV7-9 with TRBJ2-7, with D hard to call. V lost 1 base and J lost 0, with 4 bases in between. This CDR3 contains 13 residues. Germline V gene sequence: CDR1 SEHNR, CDR2 FQNEAQ (reference sequence). Here the CDR3 reads CASSLVVSYEQYF. CDR3 nucleotides: TGTGCCAGCAGCTTAGTCGTCTCCTACGAGCAGTACTTC.

This chain uses TRBV6-6 with TRBJ2-6; 7 bases line up with TRBD1. V was pared by 6 bases and J by 0 bases, with 2 bases of the junction left unmatched. The V gene's germline CDR1 is MNHNY and CDR2 SVGAGI (reference sequence). The CDR3 contains 15 residues. The CDR3 reads CASRDRSSGANVLTF. In DNA form, the CDR3 reads TGTGCCAGCAGGGACAGGAGCTCTGGGGCCAACGTCCTGACTTTC.

This clonotype was observed a handful of times. The chain uses TRBV29-1 and TRBJ2-5, with 7 nucleotides matching TRBD1. Losses at the gene ends were 3 bases for V and 4 bases for J; bases not matched to a gene: 17. Germline lookup yields CDR1 SQVTM and CDR2 ANQGSEA. This CDR3 contains 17 residues. This CDR3 is CSVETVGGQVKRETQYF. The CDR3, as DNA: TGCAGCGTTGAGACCGTTGGAGGACAGGTTAAACGAGAGACCCAGTACTTC.

This sequence joins TRBV3-1 and TRBJ1-5; D not resolved. CDR3 length: 16 amino acids. The germline V gene encodes CDR1 LGHDT and CDR2 YNNKEL (reference sequence). The V and J ends lost 0 bases and 4 bases respectively, with 13 bases between them. For the CDR3, the DNA is TGTGCCAGCAGCCAAGATACGGCGGCGGGGAATCAGCCCCAGCATTTT. It specifies CASSQDTAAGNQPQHF.

The rearrangement uses TRBV9 and TRBJ1-3; TRBD1 matches at 11 bases. From germline, CDR1 is SGDLS and CDR2 YYNGEE. V lost 3 bases to trimming and J lost 2 bases; unmatched junction nucleotides: 7. The CDR3 is 17 amino acids. The CDR3 protein is CASSATKDRGPGNTIYF. CDR3 DNA: TGTGCCAGCAGCGCGACGAAGGACAGGGGGCCTGGAAACACCATATATTTT.

The chain carries TRBV6-5 and TRBJ2-5; no firm D call. V lost 7 bases to trimming and J lost 1 base, with 10 bases between them. The V gene's germline CDR1 is MNHEY and CDR2 SVGAGI. The CDR3 loop spans 13 amino acids. CDR3 DNA: TGTGCCAGCACCGAAAGCACCCAAGAGACCCAGTACTTC. Protein: CASTESTQETQYF.

V is TRBV6-5 and J is TRBJ1-1; D is perhaps TRBD1 (5 bases). The V end lost 6 bases, the J end lost 0 bases, and 8 bases lay between the germline ends. The germline V gene has CDR1 MNHEY and CDR2 SVGAGI. There are 13 residues in the CDR3. For the CDR3, the DNA is TGTGCCAGCAGGATAGGGGTGAACACTGAAGCTTTCTTT. It is translated as CASRIGVNTEAFF.

This clonotype was observed a few times. The chain is built from TRBV11-2 and TRBJ2-7, with 9 bases matching TRBD2. V was clipped by 0 bases and J by 0 bases; unmatched bases: 6. The CDR3 has 17 residues. Per germline, CDR1 SGHAT and CDR2 FQNNGV. This chain's CDR3 is CASSLDSAGGYSYEQYF. Here the CDR3 DNA reads TGTGCCAGCAGCTTAGATTCGGCGGGGGGGTACTCCTACGAGCAGTACTTC.

This clonotype was seen a single time. This rearrangement joins TRBV5-1 to TRBJ1-2; D unresolved. Trimming took 0 bases from V and 6 from J, leaving 6 bases between them. This CDR3 has 12 amino acids. Germline V CDR1 and CDR2: SGHRS, YFSETQ. The CDR3 sequence: CASSLDWDGYTF. The CDR3 DNA reads TGCGCCAGCAGCTTGGACTGGGATGGCTACACCTTC.

This clonotype has a count of ten or more. V gene TRBV20-1 combines with J gene TRBJ2-1, with TRBD1 matching 9 bases. The junction had 5 bases not matched to a gene; V was cut back by 4 bases and J by 7 bases. This CDR3 spans 13 amino acids. Germline CDR1 is DFQATT and CDR2 is SNEGSKA (reference sequence). The CDR3 is CSAKQGARNEQFF. CDR3 nucleotides: TGCAGTGCTAAACAGGGGGCGAGGAATGAGCAGTTCTTC.